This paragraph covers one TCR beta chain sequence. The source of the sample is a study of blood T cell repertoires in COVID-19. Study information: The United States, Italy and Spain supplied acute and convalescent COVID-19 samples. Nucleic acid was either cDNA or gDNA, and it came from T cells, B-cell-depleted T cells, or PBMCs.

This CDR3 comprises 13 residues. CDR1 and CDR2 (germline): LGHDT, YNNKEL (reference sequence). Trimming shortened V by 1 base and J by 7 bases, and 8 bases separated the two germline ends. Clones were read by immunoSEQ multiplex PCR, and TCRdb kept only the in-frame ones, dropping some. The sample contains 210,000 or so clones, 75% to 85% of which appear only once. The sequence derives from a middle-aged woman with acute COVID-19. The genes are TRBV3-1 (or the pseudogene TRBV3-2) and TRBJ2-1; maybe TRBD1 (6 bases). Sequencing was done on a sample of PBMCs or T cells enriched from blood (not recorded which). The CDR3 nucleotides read TGTGCCAGCAGCCAAGGCAGGGGTAATGAGCAGTTCTTC. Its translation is CASSQGRGNEQFF.